This section outlines one T cell receptor (beta chain) sequence together with its context. This specimen belongs to a study of blood T cell repertoires in COVID-19. Study context: Collection of acute and convalescent COVID-19 samples took place in the United States, Italy and Spain. The analysed material was cDNA or gDNA that came from T cells, B-cell-depleted T cells, or PBMCs.

CDR1 MNHEY and CDR2 SVGAGI come from the germline V gene. This CDR3 region has 14 residues. Unmatched junction bases numbered 4, after V lost 0 bases and J lost 9 bases. Using immunoSEQ multiplex PCR, the repertoire was profiled, and TCRdb retains in-frame clones only, with some absent. The sample contains approximately 160,000 clones, 75% to 85% of which appear only once. Participants' reported clinical history set cohort assignment. This clonotype was sampled from a man in his forties who had recovered from COVID-19. This chain links TRBV6-5 with TRBJ1-4; TRBD1 matches 7 bases. The specimen was PBMCs or T cells enriched from blood (not recorded which). In DNA form, the CDR3 reads TGTGCCAGCAGTTACTCAGACAGGGTCCAAAAACTGTTTTTT. This gives the protein CASSYSDRVQKLFF.